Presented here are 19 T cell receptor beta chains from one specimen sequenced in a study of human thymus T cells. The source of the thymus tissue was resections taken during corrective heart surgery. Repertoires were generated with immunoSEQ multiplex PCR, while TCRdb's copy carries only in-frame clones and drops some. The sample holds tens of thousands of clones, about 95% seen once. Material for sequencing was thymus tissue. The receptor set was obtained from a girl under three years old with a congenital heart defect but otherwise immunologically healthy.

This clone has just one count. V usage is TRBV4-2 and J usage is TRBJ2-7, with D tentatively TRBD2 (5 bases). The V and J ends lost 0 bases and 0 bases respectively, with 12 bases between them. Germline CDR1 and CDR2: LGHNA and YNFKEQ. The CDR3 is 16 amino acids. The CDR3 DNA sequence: TGTGCCAGCAGCCAAGACACTAGGCGCTCCTCCTACGAGCAGTACTTC. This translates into CASSQDTRRSSYEQYF.

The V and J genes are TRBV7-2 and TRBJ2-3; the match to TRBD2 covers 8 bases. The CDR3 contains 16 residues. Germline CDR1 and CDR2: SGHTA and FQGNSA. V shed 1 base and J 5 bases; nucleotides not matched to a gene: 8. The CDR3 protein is CASSLDSGGPKDTQYF. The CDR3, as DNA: TGTGCCAGCAGCTTAGATTCGGGAGGGCCGAAAGATACGCAGTATTTT. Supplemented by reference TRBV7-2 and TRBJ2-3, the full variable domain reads GAGVSQSPSNKVTEKGKDVELRCDPISGHTALYWYRQSLGQGLEFLIYFQGNSAPDKSGLPSDRFSAERTGGSVSTLTIQRTQQEDSAVYLCASSLDSGGPKDTQYFGPGTRLTVL.

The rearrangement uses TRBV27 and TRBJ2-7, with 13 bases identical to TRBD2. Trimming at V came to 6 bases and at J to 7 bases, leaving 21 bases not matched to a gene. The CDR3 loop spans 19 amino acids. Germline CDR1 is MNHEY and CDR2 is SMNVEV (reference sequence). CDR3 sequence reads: CASSPSGEPGTSGEGEQYF. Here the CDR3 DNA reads TGTGCCAGCAGCCCGTCCGGGGAACCGGGGACTAGCGGGGAGGGAGAGCAGTACTTC.

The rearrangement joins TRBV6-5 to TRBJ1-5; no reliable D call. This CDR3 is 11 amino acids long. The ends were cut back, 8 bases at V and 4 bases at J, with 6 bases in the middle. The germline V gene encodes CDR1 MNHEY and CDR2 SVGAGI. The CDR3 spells CASGKNQPQHF. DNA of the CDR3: TGTGCCAGCGGAAAAAATCAGCCCCAGCATTTT.

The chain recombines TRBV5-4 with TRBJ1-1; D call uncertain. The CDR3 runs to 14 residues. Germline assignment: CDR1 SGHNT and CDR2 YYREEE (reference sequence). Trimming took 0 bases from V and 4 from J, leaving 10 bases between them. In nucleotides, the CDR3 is TGTGCCAGCAGCTTGGAGGAGAAAACCACTGAAGCTTTCTTT. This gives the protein CASSLEEKTTEAFF.

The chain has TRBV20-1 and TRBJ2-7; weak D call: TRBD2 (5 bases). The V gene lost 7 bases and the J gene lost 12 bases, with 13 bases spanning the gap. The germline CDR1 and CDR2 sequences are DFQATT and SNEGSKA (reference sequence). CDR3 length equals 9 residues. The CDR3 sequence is CSDRDYRYF. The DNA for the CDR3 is TGCAGTGACAGAGACTACCGGTACTTC.

CDR3 sequence: CASSQDKLADTQYF. CDR3 sequence (DNA): TGCGCCAGCAGCCAAGATAAGCTAGCTGATACGCAGTATTTT. This sequence joins TRBV4-1 and TRBJ2-3; tentative D call: TRBD2 (5 bases). Germline CDR1 and CDR2: MGHRA and YSYEKL. The CDR3 consists of 14 residues. Trimming shortened V by 0 bases and J by 6 bases, and 10 bases separated the two germline ends.

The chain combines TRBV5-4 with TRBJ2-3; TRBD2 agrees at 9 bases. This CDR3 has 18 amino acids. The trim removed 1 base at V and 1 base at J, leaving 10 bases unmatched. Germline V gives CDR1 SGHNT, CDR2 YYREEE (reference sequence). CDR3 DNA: TGTGCCAGCAGCTTGCCTTTAAGCGGGAGGCCCGGCACAGATACGCAGTATTTT. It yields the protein CASSLPLSGRPGTDTQYF.

CDR3 coding DNA: TGTGCCTGGAACCTAGCGGGAGCCACCACCGGGGAGCTGTTTTTT. Translated, it gives CAWNLAGATTGELFF. The gene calls are TRBV30 and TRBJ2-2, with TRBD2 identical over 10 bases. CDR3 length: 15 residues. V trimming: 4 bases; J trimming: 4 bases; junction bases outside the gene matches: 6. Germline assignment: CDR1 GTSNPN and CDR2 SVGIG (reference sequence).

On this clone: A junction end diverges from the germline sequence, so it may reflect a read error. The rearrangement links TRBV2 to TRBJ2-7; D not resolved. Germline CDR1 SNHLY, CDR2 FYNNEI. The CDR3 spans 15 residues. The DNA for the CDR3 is TGTGCCGGCAGCAGTCCATTCGAGGTTTCCTACGAGCAGTACTTC. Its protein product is CAGSSPFEVSYEQYF.

Written as DNA, the CDR3 is TGTGCCAGCAGCCCAAGGGGAGGGACAGGGGTTGGCTATGGCTACACCTTC. As protein: CASSPRGGTGVGYGYTF. The chain recombines TRBV7-9 with TRBJ1-2; 10 bases are a match to TRBD1. The V gene's germline CDR1 is SEHNR and CDR2 FQNEAQ (reference sequence). J lost 4 bases, V lost 5 bases, and 13 bases had no gene match. The CDR3 consists of 17 residues. The variable domain in full, with the rest retrieved from reference TRBV7-9 and TRBJ1-2, is DTGVSQNPRHKITKRGQNVTFRCDPISEHNRLYWYRQTLGQGPEFLTYFQNEAQLEKSRLLSDRFSAERPKGSFSTLEIQRTEQGDSAMYLCASSPRGGTGVGYGYTFGSGTRLTVV.

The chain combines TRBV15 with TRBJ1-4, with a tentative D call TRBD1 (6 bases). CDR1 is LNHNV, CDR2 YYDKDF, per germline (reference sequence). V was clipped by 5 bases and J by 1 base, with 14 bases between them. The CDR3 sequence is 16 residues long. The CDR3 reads CATSLSLQGTNEKLFF. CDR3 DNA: TGTGCCACCAGCCTCTCCCTACAGGGAACTAATGAAAAACTGTTTTTT.

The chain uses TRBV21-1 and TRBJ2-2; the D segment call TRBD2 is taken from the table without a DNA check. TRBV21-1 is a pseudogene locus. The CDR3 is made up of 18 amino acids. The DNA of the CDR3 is TGTGCCAGCAGCAAAGAGCGGAGGGGACCGACGAACACCGGGGAGCTGTTTTTT. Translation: CASSKERRGPTNTGELFF.

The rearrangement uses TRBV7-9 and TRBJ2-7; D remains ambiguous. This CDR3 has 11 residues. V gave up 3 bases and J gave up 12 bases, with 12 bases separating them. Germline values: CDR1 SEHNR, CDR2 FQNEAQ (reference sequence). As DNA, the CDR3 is TGTGCCAGCAGCTTCGGGCTCACTTTGTACTTC. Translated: CASSFGLTLYF.

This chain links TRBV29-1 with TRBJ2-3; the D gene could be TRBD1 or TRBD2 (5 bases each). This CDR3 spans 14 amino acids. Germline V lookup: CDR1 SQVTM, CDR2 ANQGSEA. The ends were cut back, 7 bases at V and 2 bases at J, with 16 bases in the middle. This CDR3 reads CSGTGAELTDTQYF. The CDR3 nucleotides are TGCAGCGGGACTGGGGCAGAACTCACAGATACGCAGTATTTT.

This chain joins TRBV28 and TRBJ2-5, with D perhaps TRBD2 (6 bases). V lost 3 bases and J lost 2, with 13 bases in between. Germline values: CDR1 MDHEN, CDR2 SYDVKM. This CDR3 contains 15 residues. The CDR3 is CASSFRAGVQETQYF. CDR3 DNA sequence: TGTGCCAGCAGTTTTAGAGCGGGCGTACAAGAGACCCAGTACTTC.

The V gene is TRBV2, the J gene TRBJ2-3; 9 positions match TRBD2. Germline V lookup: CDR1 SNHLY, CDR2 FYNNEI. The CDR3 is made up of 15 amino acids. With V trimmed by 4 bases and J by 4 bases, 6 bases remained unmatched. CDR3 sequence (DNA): TGTGCCAGCAGTGCGGTAGCGGGAGTGTCAGATACGCAGTATTTT. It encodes CASSAVAGVSDTQYF.

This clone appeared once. The DNA of the CDR3 is TGTGCCAGCAGCCCCCCCGGGGGCCTCTCTGGAAACACCATATATTTT. Translated, it gives CASSPPGGLSGNTIYF. V usage is TRBV9 and J usage is TRBJ1-3, with D maybe TRBD1 (6 bases). The germline V gene has CDR1 SGDLS and CDR2 YYNGEE. With 4 bases removed from V and 0 bases from J, the gap between germline ends came to 14 bases. This CDR3 region has 16 residues. The full variable domain, its missing parts supplied by reference TRBV9 and TRBJ1-3, is DSGVTQTPKHLITATGQRVTLRCSPRSGDLSVYWYQQSLDQGLQFLIQYYNGEERAKGNILERFSAQQFPDLHSELNLSSLELGDSALYFCASSPPGGLSGNTIYFGEGSWLTVV.

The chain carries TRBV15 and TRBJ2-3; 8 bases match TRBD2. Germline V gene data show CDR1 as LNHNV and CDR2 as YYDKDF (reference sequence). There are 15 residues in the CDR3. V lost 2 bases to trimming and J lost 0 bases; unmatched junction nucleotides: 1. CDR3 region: CATSRIAGSTDTQYF. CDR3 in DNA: TGTGCCACCAGCAGAATAGCGGGGAGCACAGATACGCAGTATTTT. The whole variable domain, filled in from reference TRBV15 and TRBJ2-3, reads DAMVIQNPRYQVTQFGKPVTLSCSQTLNHNVMYWYQQKSSQAPKLLFHYYDKDFNNEADTPDNFQSRRPNTSFCFLDIRSPGLGDTAMYLCATSRIAGSTDTQYFGPGTRLTVL.